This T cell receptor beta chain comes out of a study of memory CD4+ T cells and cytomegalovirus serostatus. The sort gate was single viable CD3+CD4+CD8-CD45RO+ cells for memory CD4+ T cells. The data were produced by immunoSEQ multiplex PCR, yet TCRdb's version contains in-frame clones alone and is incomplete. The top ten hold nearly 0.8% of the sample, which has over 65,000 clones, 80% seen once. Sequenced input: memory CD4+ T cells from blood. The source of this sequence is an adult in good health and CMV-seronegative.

CDR3 region: CASSGNSYGYTF. CDR3 sequence (DNA): TGTGCCAGCAGCGGAAACAGCTATGGCTACACCTTC. The chain is built from TRBV9 and TRBJ1-2; D uncertain. Germline CDR1 reads SGDLS; CDR2 reads YYNGEE. The CDR3 totals 12 residues. The V end lost 3 bases, the J end lost 4 bases, and 7 bases lay between the germline ends.